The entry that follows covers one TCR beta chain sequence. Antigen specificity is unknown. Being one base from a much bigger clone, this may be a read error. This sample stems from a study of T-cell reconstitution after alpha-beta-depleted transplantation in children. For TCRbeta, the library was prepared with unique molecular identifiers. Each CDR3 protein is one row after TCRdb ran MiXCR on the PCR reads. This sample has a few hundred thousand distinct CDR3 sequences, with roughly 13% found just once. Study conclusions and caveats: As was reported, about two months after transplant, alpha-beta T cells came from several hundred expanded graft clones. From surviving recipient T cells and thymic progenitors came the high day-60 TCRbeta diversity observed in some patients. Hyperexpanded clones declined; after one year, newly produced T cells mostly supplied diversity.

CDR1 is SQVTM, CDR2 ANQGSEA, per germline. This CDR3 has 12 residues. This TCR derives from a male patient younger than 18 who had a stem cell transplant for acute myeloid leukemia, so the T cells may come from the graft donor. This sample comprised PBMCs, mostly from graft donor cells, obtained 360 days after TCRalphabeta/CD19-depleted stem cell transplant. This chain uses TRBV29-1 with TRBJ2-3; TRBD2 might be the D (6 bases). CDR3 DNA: TGCAGCGTTGATACTAGCACATATACGCAGTATTTT. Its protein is CSVDTSTYTQYF.